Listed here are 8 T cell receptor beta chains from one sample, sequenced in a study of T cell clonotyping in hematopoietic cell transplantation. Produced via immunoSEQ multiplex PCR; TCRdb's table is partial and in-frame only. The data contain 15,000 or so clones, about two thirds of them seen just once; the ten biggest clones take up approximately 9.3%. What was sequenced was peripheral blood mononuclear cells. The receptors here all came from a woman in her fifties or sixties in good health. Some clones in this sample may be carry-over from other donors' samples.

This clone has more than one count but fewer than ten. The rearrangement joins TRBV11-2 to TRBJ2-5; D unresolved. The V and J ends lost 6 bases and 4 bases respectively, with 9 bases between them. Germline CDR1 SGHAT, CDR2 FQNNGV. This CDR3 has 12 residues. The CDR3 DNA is TGTGCCAGCAGACTCGTAGGAGAGACCCAGTACTTC. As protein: CASRLVGETQYF.

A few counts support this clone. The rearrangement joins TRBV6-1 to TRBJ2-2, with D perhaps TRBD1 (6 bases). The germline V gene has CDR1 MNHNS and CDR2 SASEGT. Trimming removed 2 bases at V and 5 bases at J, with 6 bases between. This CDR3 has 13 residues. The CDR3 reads CASSEQGTGELFF. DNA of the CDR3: TGTGCCAGCAGTGAACAGGGGACCGGGGAGCTGTTTTTT.

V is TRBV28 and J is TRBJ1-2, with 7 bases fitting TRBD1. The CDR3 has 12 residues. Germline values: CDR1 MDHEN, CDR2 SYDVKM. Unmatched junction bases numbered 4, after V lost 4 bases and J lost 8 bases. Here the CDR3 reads CASSSTGNGYTF. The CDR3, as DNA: TGTGCCAGCAGTTCGACAGGGAACGGCTACACCTTC.

Here the CDR3 DNA reads TGCAGCGTGATTCAGGGACAGGGAATAGATCAGCCCCAGCATTTT. It codes for CSVIQGQGIDQPQHF. This chain joins TRBV29-1 and TRBJ1-5; 9 bases are a match to TRBD1. CDR1 and CDR2 from the germline V gene are SQVTM and ANQGSEA. This CDR3 has 15 amino acids. Trimming removed 6 bases from V and 5 bases from J; junction bases left unmatched: 11.

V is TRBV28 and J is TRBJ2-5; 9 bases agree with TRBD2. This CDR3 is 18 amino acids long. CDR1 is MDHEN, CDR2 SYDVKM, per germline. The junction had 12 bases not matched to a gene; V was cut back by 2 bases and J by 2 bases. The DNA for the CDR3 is TGTGCCAGCAGTTTAGTGGGATATCGGCGGGAGGGTCAAGAGACCCAGTACTTC. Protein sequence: CASSLVGYRREGQETQYF.

CDR3 DNA: TGTGCCAGCAGTGACGGGTATGAGCAGTTCTTC. It yields the protein CASSDGYEQFF. J is TRBJ2-1 and V is TRBV6-4; D remains unclear. CDR3 length equals 11 residues. Trimming took 2 bases from V and 8 from J, leaving 4 bases between them. CDR1 is MRHNA, CDR2 SNTAGT, per germline.

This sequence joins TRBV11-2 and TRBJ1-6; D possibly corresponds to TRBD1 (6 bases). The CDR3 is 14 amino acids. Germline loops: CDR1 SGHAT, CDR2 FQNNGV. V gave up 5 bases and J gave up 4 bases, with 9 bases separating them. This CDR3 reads CASSPQGYNSPLHF. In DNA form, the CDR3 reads TGTGCCAGCAGCCCGCAGGGGTATAATTCACCCCTCCACTTT.

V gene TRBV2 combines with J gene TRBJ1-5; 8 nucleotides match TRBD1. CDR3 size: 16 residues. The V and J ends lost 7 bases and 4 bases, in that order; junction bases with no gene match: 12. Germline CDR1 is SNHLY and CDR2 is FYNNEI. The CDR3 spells CASKPRAGGGNQPQHF. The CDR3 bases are TGTGCCAGCAAACCCCGAGCAGGGGGCGGAAATCAGCCCCAGCATTTT.